Shown below are 31 T cell receptor beta chains from a single sample sequenced in a study of OX40 agonist ivuxolimab in advanced cancers. Some clones are missing from TCRdb's copy, which holds only in-frame ones; the method was immunoSEQ multiplex PCR. The table has approximately 84,000 clones, 89% seen once. Sequenced material: CD4+ or CD8+ T cells sorted from blood, taken in a trial of the OX40 agonist ivuxolimab. Receptors originate from an adult with an advanced solid tumor such as melanoma, head and neck, liver or kidney cancer.

The chain has TRBV6-5 and TRBJ2-2; 7 nucleotides agree with TRBD1. Germline V CDR1 and CDR2: MNHEY, SVGAGI. The J segment lost 3 bases and the V segment lost 0 bases, leaving 4 bases of the junction unmatched. The CDR3 is 16 residues long. The CDR3 protein is CASSYSGQAYTGELFF. The DNA of the CDR3 is TGTGCCAGCAGTTACTCCGGACAGGCCTACACCGGGGAGCTGTTTTTT.

This clone was seen only once. This chain uses TRBV6-1 with TRBJ2-2; D tentatively fits TRBD1 or TRBD2 (5 bases each). From germline, CDR1 is MNHNS and CDR2 SASEGT. CDR3 size: 15 residues. The germline V and J ends were trimmed by 3 bases and 6 bases, with 14 bases remaining between them. The CDR3 sequence: CASSDPVGRAGELFF. For the CDR3, the DNA is TGTGCCAGCAGTGATCCAGTGGGGCGGGCCGGGGAGCTGTTTTTT.

This chain links TRBV28 with TRBJ2-1; 9 bases match TRBD2. The junction had 7 bases not matched to a gene; V was cut back by 5 bases and J by 8 bases. Per the germline V gene, CDR1 is MDHEN and CDR2 is SYDVKM. The CDR3 runs to 14 residues. The CDR3 nucleotides are TGTGCCAGCAGTGTAGCGGGAGTTAGAGATGAGCAGTTCTTC. It yields the protein CASSVAGVRDEQFF.

This clone came up once. The J gene is TRBJ2-7, the V gene TRBV28; D remains unclear. Trimming took off 3 bases at V and 3 bases at J, with 12 bases between the two ends. The CDR3 loop spans 14 amino acids. Germline values: CDR1 MDHEN, CDR2 SYDVKM. In DNA form, the CDR3 reads TGTGCCAGCAGTTTGGGTGGATCGATCTACGAGCAGTACTTC. Its protein is CASSLGGSIYEQYF.

This chain joins TRBV7-9 and TRBJ2-1; D might be TRBD1 or TRBD2, each matching 5 bases. Germline V CDR1 and CDR2: SEHNR, FQNEAQ (reference sequence). CDR3 length equals 12 residues. V dropped 2 bases and J dropped 10 bases, with 9 bases sitting between them. CDR3 DNA: TGTGCCAGCAGCTTATTCGGGGACGAGCAGTTCTTC. This codes for CASSLFGDEQFF. The complete variable domain, with remaining parts taken from reference TRBV7-9 and TRBJ2-1, reads DTGVSQNPRHKITKRGQNVTFRCDPISEHNRLYWYRQTLGQGPEFLTYFQNEAQLEKSRLLSDRFSAERPKGSFSTLEIQRTEQGDSAMYLCASSLFGDEQFFGPGTRLTVL.

This sequence joins TRBV5-1 and TRBJ2-1, with 11 positions matching TRBD2. Germline V CDR1 and CDR2: SGHRS, YFSETQ. With 2 bases clipped from V and 0 bases from J, the junction kept 10 bases outside the gene matches. The CDR3 runs 19 residues. The CDR3 reads CASSFSSSGRQSSYNEQFF. The CDR3 coding sequence is TGCGCCAGCAGCTTTTCTTCTAGCGGGAGGCAAAGCTCCTACAATGAGCAGTTCTTC.

The chain carries TRBV6-1 and TRBJ1-2; D might be TRBD1 (6 bases). The ends were cut back, 7 bases at V and 7 bases at J, with 7 bases in the middle. Germline lookup yields CDR1 MNHNS and CDR2 SASEGT. The CDR3 has 10 residues. CDR3 residues: CASKTGGYTF. The CDR3 coding sequence is TGTGCCAGCAAGACAGGTGGCTACACCTTC.

The chain has TRBV19 and TRBJ2-1; TRBD1 matches 9 bases. There are 14 residues in the CDR3. The trim removed 10 bases at V and 6 bases at J, leaving 10 bases unmatched. Germline V gene sequence: CDR1 LNHDA, CDR2 SQIVND (reference sequence). CDR3 nucleotide sequence: TGTGCCACCTCGTGGGACAGGGTTTCCAATGAGCAGTTCTTC. Its protein is CATSWDRVSNEQFF.

The V gene is TRBV10-3, the J gene TRBJ2-7; possible D gene TRBD2, 5 bases. Germline CDR1 and CDR2: ENHRY and SYGVKD. The CDR3 contains 15 residues. Trimming cost V 6 bases and J 3 bases, with 18 bases left between them. The CDR3 sequence: CAIRDPGSNNYEQYV. The CDR3 bases are TGTGCCATCAGAGATCCGGGATCTAACAACTACGAGCAGTACGTC.

V is TRBV7-9 and J is TRBJ1-2, with TRBD1 as a possible D gene (5 bases). Per germline, CDR1 SEHNR and CDR2 FQNEAQ (reference sequence). The CDR3 totals 13 residues. The V gene lost 3 bases and the J gene lost 4 bases, with 9 bases spanning the gap. As DNA, the CDR3 is TGTGCCAGCAGCTTCGGGCAGGGCTATGGCTACACCTTC. Translation: CASSFGQGYGYTF. The full variable domain, with the rest looked up from reference TRBV7-9 and TRBJ1-2, is DTGVSQNPRHKITKRGQNVTFRCDPISEHNRLYWYRQTLGQGPEFLTYFQNEAQLEKSRLLSDRFSAERPKGSFSTLEIQRTEQGDSAMYLCASSFGQGYGYTFGSGTRLTVV.

The chain employs TRBV5-1 and TRBJ2-5; D ambiguous. This CDR3 has 12 residues. From germline, CDR1 is SGHRS and CDR2 YFSETQ. V lost 0 bases, J lost 5 bases, and 5 bases lay in between. The CDR3 DNA reads as TGCGCCAGCAGCTTGGTTGTTGAGACCCAGTACTTC. It translates to CASSLVVETQYF.

The J gene is TRBJ2-5, the V gene TRBV4-1; D perhaps matches TRBD1 (5 bases). Germline CDR1 reads MGHRA; CDR2 reads YSYEKL. Trimming shortened V by 7 bases and J by 7 bases, and 19 bases separated the two germline ends. The CDR3 sequence is 14 residues long. The CDR3 coding sequence is TGCGCCAGCAACCCCGAGGCCAGGGTGGGGACCCAGTACTTC. Its protein is CASNPEARVGTQYF.

The chain employs TRBV10-3 and TRBJ1-3; D is perhaps TRBD1 (5 bases). The CDR3 loop spans 15 amino acids. The V and J ends lost 4 bases and 1 base respectively, with 11 bases between them. The V gene's germline CDR1 is ENHRY and CDR2 SYGVKD. CDR3 DNA: TGTGCCATCAGTGCCGGGGCCTCGTCTGGAAACACCATATATTTT. Its protein is CAISAGASSGNTIYF.

The chain employs TRBV28 and TRBJ2-6; D possibly corresponds to TRBD1 (6 bases). V was clipped by 7 bases and J by 1 base, with 20 bases between them. Germline V gene sequence: CDR1 MDHEN, CDR2 SYDVKM. The CDR3 loop spans 18 amino acids. In nucleotides, the CDR3 is TGTGCCAGCACCCCTCGGGCAGGGGTTACTTCTGGGGCCAACGTCCTGACTTTC. Translated, it gives CASTPRAGVTSGANVLTF.

This clone was counted a few times. The V call is TRBV6-5, the J call TRBJ1-4, with no clear D. V lost 2 bases and J lost 3, with 10 bases in between. Germline CDR1 reads MNHEY; CDR2 reads SVGAGI. The CDR3 totals 15 residues. The CDR3 loop reads CASSYMRTSNEKLFF. As DNA, the CDR3 is TGTGCCAGCAGTTACATGAGGACCTCTAATGAAAAACTGTTTTTT.

The genes are TRBV2 and TRBJ2-7; TRBD2 aligns across 10 bases. The V and J ends lost 8 bases and 7 bases, in that order; junction bases with no gene match: 8. There are 13 residues in the CDR3. Per the germline V gene, CDR1 is SNHLY and CDR2 is FYNNEI. CDR3 sequence reads: CASGLAGVGEQYF. DNA for the CDR3: TGTGCCAGCGGGCTAGCGGGAGTTGGGGAGCAGTACTTC.

The rearrangement links TRBV28 to TRBJ2-7, with 10 positions matching TRBD2. This CDR3 is 14 amino acids long. The V and J ends lost 8 bases and 4 bases, in that order; junction bases with no gene match: 8. Germline V CDR1 and CDR2: MDHEN, SYDVKM. The CDR3 loop reads CASRAGGASYEQYF. The CDR3 DNA sequence: TGTGCCAGCCGAGCGGGGGGGGCCAGTTACGAGCAGTACTTC.

The J gene is TRBJ1-2, the V gene TRBV7-2; D unresolved. Germline V lookup: CDR1 SGHTA, CDR2 FQGNSA. V gave up 5 bases and J gave up 6 bases, with 13 bases separating them. This CDR3 region has 13 residues. The CDR3 is CASSPRGRDGYTF. The CDR3 nucleotides are TGTGCCAGCAGCCCACGAGGGAGGGATGGCTACACCTTC.

V usage is TRBV5-1 and J usage is TRBJ1-2; 7 bases line up with TRBD1. The CDR3 totals 15 residues. J was trimmed by 0 bases and V by 6 bases; bases with no gene match: 8. The V gene's germline CDR1 is SGHRS and CDR2 YFSETQ. The CDR3 protein is CASTPNRGPNYGYTF. DNA for the CDR3: TGCGCCAGCACCCCCAACAGGGGCCCTAACTATGGCTACACCTTC.

The chain joins TRBV18 to TRBJ2-1; TRBD1 is a possible D gene (6 bases). The V gene lost 0 bases and the J gene lost 9 bases, with 15 bases spanning the gap. The CDR3 consists of 15 residues. The germline V gene encodes CDR1 KGHSH and CDR2 LQKENI. The CDR3 bases are TGTGCCAGCTCACCACCGTTAGCCCGAGGGGGTGAGCAGTTCTTC. Its protein is CASSPPLARGGEQFF.

V usage is TRBV19 and J usage is TRBJ1-1; D not resolved. This CDR3 is built from 13 residues. In germline, CDR1 is LNHDA, CDR2 SQIVND (reference sequence). The V end was cut by 4 bases, the J end by 0 bases, with 6 bases between. CDR3: CASSTTLNTEAFF. In nucleotides, the CDR3 is TGTGCCAGTAGTACCACACTGAACACTGAAGCTTTCTTT.

This chain joins TRBV12-5 and TRBJ2-3; D uncertain. The CDR3 consists of 12 residues. Germline CDR1 and CDR2: LGHNT and FRNRAP. The germline V and J ends were trimmed by 1 base and 5 bases, with 4 bases remaining between them. The chain's CDR3 is CASGLGQDTQYF. The DNA for the CDR3 is TGTGCTAGTGGTTTGGGGCAAGATACGCAGTATTTT.

The chain employs TRBV18 and TRBJ1-4; the match to TRBD1 covers 7 bases. The CDR3 is 15 residues long. With V trimmed by 5 bases and J by 4 bases, 7 bases remained unmatched. Germline CDR1 and CDR2: KGHSH and LQKENI. Here the CDR3 reads CASSTRTGRNEKLFF. The CDR3 DNA reads as TGTGCCAGCTCAACCAGGACAGGTCGTAATGAAAAACTGTTTTTT.

The chain employs TRBV7-3 and TRBJ2-5, with a possible D match to TRBD2 (5 bases). Trimming stripped 4 bases from V and 0 bases from J, with 12 bases between. The germline V gene encodes CDR1 SGHTA and CDR2 FQGTGA. The CDR3 runs to 15 residues. CDR3 region: CASSSSGAYQETQYF. CDR3 sequence (DNA): TGTGCCAGCAGCTCAAGCGGAGCGTACCAAGAGACCCAGTACTTC.

The chain uses TRBV9 and TRBJ2-3; D uncertain. Trimming shortened V by 4 bases and J by 0 bases, and 3 bases separated the two germline ends. CDR1 is SGDLS and CDR2 is YYNGEE in the germline V gene. This CDR3 region has 12 residues. This CDR3 is CASSLSTDTQYF. DNA of the CDR3: TGTGCCAGCAGCCTAAGCACAGATACGCAGTATTTT.

This chain connects TRBV18 to TRBJ1-2, with D possibly matching TRBD1 (5 bases). Germline lookup yields CDR1 KGHSH and CDR2 LQKENI. Trimming removed 7 bases from V and 1 base from J, with 19 bases in between. This CDR3 region has 16 residues. In DNA, the CDR3 is TGTGCCAGCTGCGTTACCGCGACAGCTATTAACTATGGCTACACCTTC. Amino acid sequence: CASCVTATAINYGYTF.

J is TRBJ1-4 and V is TRBV4-2; 8 bases map to TRBD1. V trimming: 1 base; J trimming: 8 bases; junction bases outside the gene matches: 6. The germline CDR1 and CDR2 sequences are LGHNA and YNFKEQ. This CDR3 comprises 15 residues. The CDR3 nucleotides read TGTGCCAGCAGCCAAGCGACAGGGGTAGGGGAAAAACTGTTTTTT. This gives the protein CASSQATGVGEKLFF.

The rearrangement joins TRBV29-1 to TRBJ2-7; TRBD1 agrees at 9 bases. This CDR3 has 13 amino acids. Germline V lookup: CDR1 SQVTM, CDR2 ANQGSEA. Unmatched junction bases numbered 7, after V lost 5 bases and J lost 5 bases. The CDR3 nucleotides are TGCAGCGTTATAACAGGGGGCATGAACGAGCAGTACTTC. Its protein is CSVITGGMNEQYF.

The chain links TRBV6-5 to TRBJ1-2; a possible D gene is TRBD1 (5 bases). The length of the CDR3 is 12 residues. V lost 6 bases and J 5 bases, leaving 10 bases between the germline ends. Germline V gene sequence: CDR1 MNHEY, CDR2 SVGAGI. The CDR3 bases are TGTGCCAGCAGGGTGGGGGAATATGGCTACACCTTC. This sequence encodes CASRVGEYGYTF.

The chain recombines TRBV7-8 with TRBJ1-3; D remains unclear. There are 14 residues in the CDR3. Trimming cost V 5 bases and J 1 base, with 9 bases left between them. Germline assignment: CDR1 SGHVS and CDR2 FQNEAQ. In DNA form, the CDR3 reads TGTGCCAGCAGCGCCTCCGGGTCTGGAAACACCATATATTTT. It translates to CASSASGSGNTIYF.

The gene calls are TRBV23-1 and TRBJ2-1, with D possibly called TRBD1 or TRBD2 (5 bases each). TRBV23-1 is marked as an open reading frame, function uncertain. This CDR3 spans 19 amino acids. The V and J ends lost 2 bases and 0 bases respectively, with 20 bases between them. As DNA, the CDR3 is TGCGCCAGCAGTCAACCCCGCCAAAAGGGACCTGCCTCCTACAATGAGCAGTTCTTC. It encodes CASSQPRQKGPASYNEQFF.